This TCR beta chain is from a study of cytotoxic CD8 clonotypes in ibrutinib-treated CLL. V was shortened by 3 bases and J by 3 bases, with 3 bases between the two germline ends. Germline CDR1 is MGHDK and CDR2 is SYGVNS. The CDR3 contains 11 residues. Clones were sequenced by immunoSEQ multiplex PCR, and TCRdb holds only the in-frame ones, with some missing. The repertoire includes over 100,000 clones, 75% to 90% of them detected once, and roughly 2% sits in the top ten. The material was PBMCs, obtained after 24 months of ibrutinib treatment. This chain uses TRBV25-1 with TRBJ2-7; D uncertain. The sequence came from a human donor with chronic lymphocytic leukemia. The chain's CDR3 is CASSEYYEQYF. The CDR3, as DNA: TGTGCCAGCAGTGAGTACTACGAGCAGTACTTC.